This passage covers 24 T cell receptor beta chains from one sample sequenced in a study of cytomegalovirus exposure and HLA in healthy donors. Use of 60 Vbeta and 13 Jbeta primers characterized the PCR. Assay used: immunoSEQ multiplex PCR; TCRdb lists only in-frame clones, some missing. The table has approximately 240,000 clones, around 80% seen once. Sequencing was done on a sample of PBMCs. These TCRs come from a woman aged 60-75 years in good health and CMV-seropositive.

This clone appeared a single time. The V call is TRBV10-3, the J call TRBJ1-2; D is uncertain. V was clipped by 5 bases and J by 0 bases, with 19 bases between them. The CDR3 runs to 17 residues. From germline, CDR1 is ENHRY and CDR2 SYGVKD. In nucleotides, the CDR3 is TGTGCCATCAGTTATACCGGGTTCCCCTCGCCTAACTATGGCTACACCTTC. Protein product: CAISYTGFPSPNYGYTF.

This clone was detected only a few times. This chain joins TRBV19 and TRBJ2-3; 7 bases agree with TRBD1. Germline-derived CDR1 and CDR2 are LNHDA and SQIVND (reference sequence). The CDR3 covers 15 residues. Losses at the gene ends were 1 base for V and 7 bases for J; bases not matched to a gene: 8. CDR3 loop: CASSIGDSPPNTQYF. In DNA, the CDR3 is TGTGCCAGTAGTATAGGGGACAGCCCCCCGAATACGCAGTATTTT.

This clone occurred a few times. Written as DNA, the CDR3 is TGCGCCAGCAGGCACCAATATACAGGGAGCTATGGCTACACCTTC. Amino acids: CASRHQYTGSYGYTF. The V call is TRBV4-3, the J call TRBJ1-2; the D gene is possibly TRBD1 (6 bases). The germline V gene encodes CDR1 LGHNA and CDR2 YSLEER. The CDR3 is made up of 15 amino acids. V lost 6 bases and J 4 bases, leaving 18 bases between the germline ends.

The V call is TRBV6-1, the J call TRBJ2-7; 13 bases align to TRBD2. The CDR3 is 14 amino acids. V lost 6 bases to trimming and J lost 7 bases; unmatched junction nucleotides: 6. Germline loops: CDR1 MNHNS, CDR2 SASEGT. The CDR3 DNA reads TGTGCCAGCAGCTTGACTAGCGGGAGGTGGGAGCAGTACTTC. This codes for CASSLTSGRWEQYF.

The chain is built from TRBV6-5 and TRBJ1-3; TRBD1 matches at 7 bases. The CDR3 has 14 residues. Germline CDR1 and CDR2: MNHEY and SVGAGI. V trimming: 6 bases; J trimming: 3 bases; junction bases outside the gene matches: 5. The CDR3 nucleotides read TGTGCCAGCAGCCGGGGACAGCGTGGAAACACCATATATTTT. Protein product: CASSRGQRGNTIYF.

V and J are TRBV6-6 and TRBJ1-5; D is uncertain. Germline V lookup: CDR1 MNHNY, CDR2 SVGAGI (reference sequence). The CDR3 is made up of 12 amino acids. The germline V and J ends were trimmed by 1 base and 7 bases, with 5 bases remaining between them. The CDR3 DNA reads TGTGCCAGCAGTTACTTAGAGCAGCCCCAGCATTTT. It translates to CASSYLEQPQHF.

The CDR3 loop is CASSSPPGGPLANIQYF. CDR3 sequence (DNA): TGTGCCAGTAGTTCACCCCCGGGAGGGCCCCTTGCCAACATTCAGTACTTC. V gene TRBV19 combines with J gene TRBJ2-4; 8 bases are shared with TRBD2. Germline-derived CDR1 and CDR2 are LNHDA and SQIVND (reference sequence). V shed 5 bases and J 7 bases; nucleotides not matched to a gene: 16. This CDR3 region has 17 residues.

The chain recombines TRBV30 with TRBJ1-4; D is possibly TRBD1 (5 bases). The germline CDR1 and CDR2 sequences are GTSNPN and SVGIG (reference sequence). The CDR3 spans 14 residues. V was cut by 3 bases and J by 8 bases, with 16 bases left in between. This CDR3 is CAWSGGGRDEKLFF. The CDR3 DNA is TGTGCCTGGAGCGGGGGTGGCAGGGACGAAAAACTGTTTTTT. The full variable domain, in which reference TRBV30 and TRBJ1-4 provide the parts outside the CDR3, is SQTIHQWPATLVQPVGSPLSLECTVEGTSNPNLYWYRQAAGRGLQLLFYSVGIGQISSEVPQNLSASRPQDRQFILSSKKLLLSDSGFYLCAWSGGGRDEKLFFGSGTQLSVL.

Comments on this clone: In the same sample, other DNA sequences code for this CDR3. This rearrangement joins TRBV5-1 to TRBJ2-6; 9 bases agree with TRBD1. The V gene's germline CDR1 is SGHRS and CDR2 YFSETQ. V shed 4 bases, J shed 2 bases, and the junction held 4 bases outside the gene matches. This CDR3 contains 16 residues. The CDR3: CASSETGGPGANVLTF. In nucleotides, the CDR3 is TGCGCCAGCAGCGAAACAGGGGGCCCTGGGGCCAACGTCCTGACTTTC.

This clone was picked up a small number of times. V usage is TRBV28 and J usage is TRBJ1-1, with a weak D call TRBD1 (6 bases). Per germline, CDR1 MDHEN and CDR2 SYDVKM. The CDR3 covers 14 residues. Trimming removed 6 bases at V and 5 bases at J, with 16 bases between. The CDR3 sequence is CASRWGGQGTEAFF. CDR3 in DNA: TGTGCCAGCAGATGGGGGGGTCAGGGGACTGAAGCTTTCTTT. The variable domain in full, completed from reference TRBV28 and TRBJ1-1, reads DVKVTQSSRYLVKRTGEKVFLECVQDMDHENMFWYRQDPGLGLRLIYFSYDVKMKEKGDIPEGYSVSREKKERFSLILESASTNQTSMYLCASRWGGQGTEAFFGQGTRLTVV.

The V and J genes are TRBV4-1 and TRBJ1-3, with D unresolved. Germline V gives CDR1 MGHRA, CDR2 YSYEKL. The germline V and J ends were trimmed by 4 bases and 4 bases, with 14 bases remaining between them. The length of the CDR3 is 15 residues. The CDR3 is CASSRSGEWGNTIYF. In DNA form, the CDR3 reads TGCGCCAGCAGCCGAAGCGGGGAGTGGGGAAACACCATATATTTT.

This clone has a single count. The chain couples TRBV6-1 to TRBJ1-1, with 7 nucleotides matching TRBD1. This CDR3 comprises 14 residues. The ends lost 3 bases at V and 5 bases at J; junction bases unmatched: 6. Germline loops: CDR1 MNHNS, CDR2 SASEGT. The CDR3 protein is CASSEVGQATEAFF. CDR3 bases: TGTGCCAGCAGTGAGGTAGGACAGGCGACTGAAGCTTTCTTT.

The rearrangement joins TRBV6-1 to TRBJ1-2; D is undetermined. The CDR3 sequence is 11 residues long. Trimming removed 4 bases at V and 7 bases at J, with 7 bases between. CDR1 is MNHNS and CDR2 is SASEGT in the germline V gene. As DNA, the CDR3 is TGTGCCAGCAGTGTCCTTCGTGGCTACACCTTC. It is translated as CASSVLRGYTF.

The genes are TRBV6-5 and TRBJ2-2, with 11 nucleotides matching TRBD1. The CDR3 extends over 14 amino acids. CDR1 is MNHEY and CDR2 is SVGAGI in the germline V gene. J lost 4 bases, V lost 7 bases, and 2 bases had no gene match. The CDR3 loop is CASTGTGGTGELFF. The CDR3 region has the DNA TGTGCCAGCACCGGGACAGGGGGCACCGGGGAGCTGTTTTTT.

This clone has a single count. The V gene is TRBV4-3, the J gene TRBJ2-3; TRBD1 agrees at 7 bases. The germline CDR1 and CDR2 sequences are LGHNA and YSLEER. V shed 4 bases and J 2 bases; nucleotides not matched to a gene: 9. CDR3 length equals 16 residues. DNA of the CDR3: TGCGCCAGCAGCCGAAAGGGGGCCCGACCCACAGATACGCAGTATTTT. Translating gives CASSRKGARPTDTQYF.

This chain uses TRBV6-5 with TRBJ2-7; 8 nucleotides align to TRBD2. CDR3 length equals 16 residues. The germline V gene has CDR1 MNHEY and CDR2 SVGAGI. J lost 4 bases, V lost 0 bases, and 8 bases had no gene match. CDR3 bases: TGTGCCAGCAGTTACTCAGGGGGACTAGGCTTTTACGAGCAGTACTTC. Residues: CASSYSGGLGFYEQYF.

CDR3 sequence reads: CASSFFDIPEKAFF. The CDR3 nucleotides are TGTGCCAGCAGTTTCTTTGACATCCCTGAGAAAGCTTTCTTT. The J gene is TRBJ1-1, the V gene TRBV6-5; D is uncertain. There are 14 residues in the CDR3. Germline CDR1 reads MNHEY; CDR2 reads SVGAGI. The V and J ends lost 4 bases and 9 bases respectively, with 18 bases between them.

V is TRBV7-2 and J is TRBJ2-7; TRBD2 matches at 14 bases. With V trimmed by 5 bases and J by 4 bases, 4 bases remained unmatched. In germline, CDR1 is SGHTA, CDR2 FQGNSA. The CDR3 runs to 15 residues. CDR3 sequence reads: CASSEWTSGRYEQYF. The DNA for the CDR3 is TGTGCCAGCAGCGAGTGGACTAGCGGGAGGTACGAGCAGTACTTC.

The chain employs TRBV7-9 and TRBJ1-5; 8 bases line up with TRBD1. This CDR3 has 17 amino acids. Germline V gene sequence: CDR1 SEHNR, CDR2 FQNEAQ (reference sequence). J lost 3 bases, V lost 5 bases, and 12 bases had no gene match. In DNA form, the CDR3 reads TGTGCCAGCAGCGGCGACCCCAGGGGGCTGAACAATCAGCCCCAGCATTTT. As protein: CASSGDPRGLNNQPQHF.

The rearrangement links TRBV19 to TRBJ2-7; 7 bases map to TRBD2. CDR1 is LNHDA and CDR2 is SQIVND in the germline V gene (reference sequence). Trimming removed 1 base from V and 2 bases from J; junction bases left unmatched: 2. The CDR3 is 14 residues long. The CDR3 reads CASSIAGGAYEQYF. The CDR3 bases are TGTGCCAGTAGTATAGCGGGAGGTGCCTACGAGCAGTACTTC.

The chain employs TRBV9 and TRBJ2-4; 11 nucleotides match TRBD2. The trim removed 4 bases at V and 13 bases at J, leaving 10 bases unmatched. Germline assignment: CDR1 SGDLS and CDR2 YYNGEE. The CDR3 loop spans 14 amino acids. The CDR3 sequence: CASSTEPGLAVQYF. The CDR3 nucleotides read TGTGCCAGCAGCACCGAACCGGGACTAGCGGTACAGTACTTC.

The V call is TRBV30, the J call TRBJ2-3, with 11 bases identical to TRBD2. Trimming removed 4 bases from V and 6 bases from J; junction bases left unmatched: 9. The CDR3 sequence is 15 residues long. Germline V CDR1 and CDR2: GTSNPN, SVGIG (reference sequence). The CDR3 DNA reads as TGTGCCTGGACTAGCGGGGGGACCGCAAAGGATACGCAGTATTTT. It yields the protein CAWTSGGTAKDTQYF.

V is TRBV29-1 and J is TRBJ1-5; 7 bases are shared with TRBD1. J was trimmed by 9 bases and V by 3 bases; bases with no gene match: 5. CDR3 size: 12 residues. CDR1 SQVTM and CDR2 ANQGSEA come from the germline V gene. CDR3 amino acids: CSVEAGGGPQHF. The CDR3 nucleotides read TGCAGCGTTGAGGCAGGGGGAGGGCCCCAGCATTTT.

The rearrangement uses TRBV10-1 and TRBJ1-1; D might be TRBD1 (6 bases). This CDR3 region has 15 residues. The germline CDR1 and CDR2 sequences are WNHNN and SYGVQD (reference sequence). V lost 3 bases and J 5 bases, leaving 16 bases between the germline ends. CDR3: CASSEGSGVRTEAFF. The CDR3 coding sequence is TGCGCCAGCAGTGAAGGTTCAGGGGTTAGGACTGAAGCTTTCTTT.